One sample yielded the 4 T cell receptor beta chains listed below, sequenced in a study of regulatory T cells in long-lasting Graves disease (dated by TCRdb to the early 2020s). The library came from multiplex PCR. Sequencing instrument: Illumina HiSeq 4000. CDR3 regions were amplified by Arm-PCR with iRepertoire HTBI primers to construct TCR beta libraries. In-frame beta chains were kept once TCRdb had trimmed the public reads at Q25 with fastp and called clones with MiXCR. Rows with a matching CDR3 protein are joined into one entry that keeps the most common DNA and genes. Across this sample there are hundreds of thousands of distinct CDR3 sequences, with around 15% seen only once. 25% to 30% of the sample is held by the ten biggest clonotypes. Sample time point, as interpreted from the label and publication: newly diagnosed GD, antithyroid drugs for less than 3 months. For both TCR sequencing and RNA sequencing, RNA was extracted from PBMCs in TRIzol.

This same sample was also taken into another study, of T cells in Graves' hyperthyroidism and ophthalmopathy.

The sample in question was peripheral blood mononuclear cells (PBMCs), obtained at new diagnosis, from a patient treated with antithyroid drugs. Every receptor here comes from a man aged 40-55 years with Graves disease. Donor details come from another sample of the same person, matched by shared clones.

The CDR3 reads CAWRKPVRGSGELFF. For the CDR3, the DNA is TGTGCCTGGAGAAAGCCCGTCAGGGGATCGGGGGAGCTGTTTTTT. The rearrangement uses TRBV30 and TRBJ2-2, with D perhaps matching TRBD1 (6 bases). The CDR3 loop spans 15 amino acids. V lost 3 bases and J lost 8, with 19 bases in between. Germline assignment: CDR1 GTSNPN and CDR2 SVGIG (reference sequence).

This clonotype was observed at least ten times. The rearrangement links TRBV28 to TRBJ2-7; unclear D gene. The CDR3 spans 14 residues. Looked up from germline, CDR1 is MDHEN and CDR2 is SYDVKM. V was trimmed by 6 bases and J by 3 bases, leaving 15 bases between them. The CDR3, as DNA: TGTGCCAGCAGACCTGTCGGGCAGTACTACGAGCAGTACTTC. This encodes CASRPVGQYYEQYF.

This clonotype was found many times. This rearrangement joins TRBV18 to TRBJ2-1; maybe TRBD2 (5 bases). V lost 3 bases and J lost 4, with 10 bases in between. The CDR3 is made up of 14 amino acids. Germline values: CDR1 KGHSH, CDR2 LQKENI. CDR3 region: CASSPQGGYNEQFF. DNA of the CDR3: TGTGCCAGCTCACCCCAAGGAGGATACAATGAGCAGTTCTTC.

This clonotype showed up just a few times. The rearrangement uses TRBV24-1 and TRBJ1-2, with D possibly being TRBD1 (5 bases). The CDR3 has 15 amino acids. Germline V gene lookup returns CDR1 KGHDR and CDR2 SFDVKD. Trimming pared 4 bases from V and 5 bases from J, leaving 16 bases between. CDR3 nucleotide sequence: TGTGCCACCAGTGACCGTTCAATCAAGGGGTATGGCTACACCTTC. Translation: CATSDRSIKGYGYTF.